A selection of T cell receptor beta chains follows, all from one sample in a study of OX40 agonist ivuxolimab in advanced cancers. Libraries were prepared by immunoSEQ multiplex PCR; TCRdb keeps only in-frame clonotypes and omits some of them. Altogether some 50,000 clones are present, approximately 86% being singletons, with the ten largest covering 11%. The specimen comprised CD4+ or CD8+ T cells sorted from blood, sampled in a trial of the OX40 agonist ivuxolimab. Source of these receptors: an adult with an advanced solid tumor such as melanoma, head and neck, liver or kidney cancer. CDR3s include the opening cysteine and the closing phenylalanine or tryptophan. A D gene is named only where the DNA matches it firmly. Rows may omit the clone size; those that give it use once, few, many or a size class.

>15|TRBD2|TRBJ2-7|.|TRBV28
TGTGCCAGCAGTTTTAGGACTAGCGGGGCGGGGGAGCAGTACTTC
CASSFRTSGAGEQYF
>15|TRBD1|TRBJ2-1|.|TRBV27
TGTGCCAGCAGTTTATGGGACAGGAATGGAGATGAGCAGTTCTTC
CASSLWDRNGDEQFF
>14|.|TRBJ2-7|.|TRBV7-2
TGTGCCAGCAGCTTAGGTCAGGGGGGCTACGAGCAGTACTTC
CASSLGQGGYEQYF
>17|.|TRBJ2-1|medium-sized|TRBV9
TGTGCCAGCAGCGTAGAGGAGCGGGTCAGCTCCTACAATGAGCAGTTCTTC
CASSVEERVSSYNEQFF
>16|TRBD1|TRBJ1-2|.|TRBV7-9
TGTGCCAGCAGCTTAGCTGGACAGGGGATTTTTAATGGCTACACCTTC
CASSLAGQGIFNGYTF
>16|TRBD2|TRBJ2-7|.|TRBV7-6
TGTGCCAGCAGCTCCCGTCGGCTAGCGGGAGGAGGGGAGCAGTACTTC
CASSSRRLAGGGEQYF
>13|TRBD1|TRBJ1-1|.|TRBV27
TGTGCCAGCAGCGTGGGACAGGCTCTGGCAGCTTTCTTT
CASSVGQALAAFF
>13|.|TRBJ2-3|few|TRBV25-1
TGTGCCAGCAGTGAATATAGAAGGGGGTACTTGTATTTT
CASSEYRRGYLYF
>15|.|TRBJ1-1|once|TRBV6-4
TGTGCCAGCAGTGACCTACAAGACAGGAACACTGAAGCTTTCTTT
CASSDLQDRNTEAFF
>15|TRBD2|TRBJ2-1|.|TRBV15
TGTGCCACCAGCAAAGAGGCTAGCGGGACAGATGAGCAGTTCTTC
CATSKEASGTDEQFF
>14|TRBD1|TRBJ1-2|.|TRBV6-5
TGTGCCAGCAGTTACTCGACAGGGAACTATGGCTACACCTTC
CASSYSTGNYGYTF
>15|.|TRBJ2-5|.|TRBV9
TGTGCCAGCAGCGCCGATCGCGAACTCGGGGAGACCCAGTACTTC
CASSADRELGETQYF
>13|.|TRBJ2-1|.|TRBV27
TGTGCCAGCAGGGACTCCGCCGGGTGGGAGCAGTTCTTC
CASRDSAGWEQFF
>17|TRBD1|TRBJ2-5|.|TRBV7-9
TGTGCCAGCAGCTTAGGTCTTTGGGACAGGGGGAGAGAGACCCAGTACTTC
CASSLGLWDRGRETQYF
>14|.|TRBJ2-1|.|TRBV2
TGTGCCAGCAACGGGGCAGGAGCCTACAATGAGCAGTTCTTC
CASNGAGAYNEQFF
>15|TRBD1|TRBJ2-7|.|TRBV7-8
TGTGCCAGCAGCATGGACAGGGCGAAACATTACGAGCAGTACTTC
CASSMDRAKHYEQYF
>15|TRBD2|TRBJ2-7|.|TRBV7-9
TGTGCCAGCAGCTACTTAGCGGGAGGGCCCTCTGAGCAGTACTTC
CASSYLAGGPSEQYF
>14|TRBD1|TRBJ2-7|.|TRBV19
TGTGCCAGTAGTACCGGACAGGGGGCCTACGAGCAGTACTTC
CASSTGQGAYEQYF
>20|TRBD2|TRBJ2-1|.|TRBV4-1
TGCGCCAGCAGCCGGGAAGGGTCTAGCGGCTATACTAGCTCCTACAATGAGCAGTTCTTC
CASSREGSSGYTSSYNEQFF
>17|TRBD1|TRBJ1-2|.|TRBV7-6
TGTGCCAGCAGCTTAACCGGGACAGGAGCTTCTAACTATGGCTACACCTTC
CASSLTGTGASNYGYTF
>13|TRBD1|TRBJ2-7|.|TRBV10-2
TGCGCCAGCAGTGACCCAGGGGGCGTCGAGCAGTACTTC
CASSDPGGVEQYF
>16|.|TRBJ1-5|.|TRBV6-1
TGTGCCAGCAGTGAACAGTTCCGGATGAGCAATCAGCCCCAGCATTTT
CASSEQFRMSNQPQHF
>13|.|TRBJ2-1|.|TRBV4-2
TGTGCCAGCAGAGACGATCTAAACAATGAGCAGTTCTTC
CASRDDLNNEQFF
>14|.|TRBJ1-5|.|TRBV27
TGTGCCAGCAGTTTATCGCGCAGCAATCAGCCCCAGCATTTT
CASSLSRSNQPQHF
>13|.|TRBJ2-2|.|TRBV11-2
TGTGCCAGCAGCTCGGCGGGAAGGGGGGAGCTGTTTTTT
CASSSAGRGELFF
>18|TRBD1|TRBJ2-5|.|TRBV27
TGTGCCAGCAGATCCCTAGCATCGCTTGGACAGGGGGGGGAGACCCAGTACTTC
CASRSLASLGQGGETQYF
>13|.|TRBJ1-2|.|TRBV6-6
TGTGCCAGCAGTTACGGGGGTTACTATGGCTACACCTTC
CASSYGGYYGYTF
>14|.|TRBJ1-5|.|TRBV7-2
TGTGCCAGCAGCCCTAGGGAAACCAATCAGCCCCAGCATTTT
CASSPRETNQPQHF
>16|.|TRBJ2-7|.|TRBV6-1
TGTGCCAGCAGTGAAAGGGGCTTGGCCTCCCTCTACGAGCAGTACTTC
CASSERGLASLYEQYF
>14|.|TRBJ2-7|.|TRBV28
TGTGCCAGCAGTTTATCGTGGGTTTTTTACGAGCAGTACTTC
CASSLSWVFYEQYF
>14|TRBD1|TRBJ1-2|.|TRBV2
TGTGCCAGCATCCCGACAGGGGGGTTCTATGGCTACACCTTC
CASIPTGGFYGYTF
>14|TRBD1|TRBJ2-2|once|TRBV27
TGTGCCAGCAGCGCCGGGACAGGGTTCGGGGAGCTGTTTTTT
CASSAGTGFGELFF
>14|TRBD1|TRBJ2-7|.|TRBV5-8
TGTGCCAGCAGCTTTCCGGGACAGTTATACGAGCAGTACTTC
CASSFPGQLYEQYF
>14|TRBD2|TRBJ2-3|.|TRBV27
TGTGCCAGCAGTTTAGTCGGGGGGATAGATACGCAGTATTTT
CASSLVGGIDTQYF
>14|TRBD2|TRBJ2-1|.|TRBV7-6
TGTGCCAGCAGCGGGGGCGGGGGGTCCCATGAGCAGTTCTTC
CASSGGGGSHEQFF
>18|.|TRBJ1-5|.|TRBV28
TGTGCCAGCACTTTAGGGGCCTCGAGGTCATATCGCAATCAGCCCCAGCATTTT
CASTLGASRSYRNQPQHF
>15|TRBD2|TRBJ2-1|.|TRBV4-1
TGCGCCAGCAGCCAAGGAAGAGGGAGGGCCAATGAGCAGTTCTTC
CASSQGRGRANEQFF
>15|.|TRBJ2-2|.|TRBV7-7
TGTGCCAGCAGCTTAGCTCCAGACCGGGCCGGGGAGCTGTTTTTT
CASSLAPDRAGELFF
>14|.|TRBJ2-7|.|TRBV6-5
TGTGCCAGCAGAGCGTCCCTGTCAACCTACGAGCAGTACTTC
CASRASLSTYEQYF
>14|.|TRBJ2-7|once|TRBV4-3
TGCGCCAGCAGCCAAGATAGGGGAACCTACGAGCAGTACTTC
CASSQDRGTYEQYF
>15|.|TRBJ2-7|.|TRBV11-2
TGTGCCAGCAGCCCCACGGGCGCCTCTTCCTACGAGCAGTACTTC
CASSPTGASSYEQYF
>13|.|TRBJ1-1|.|TRBV6-5
TGTGCCATCAAGAGTAACATGAACACTGAAGCTTTCTTT
CAIKSNMNTEAFF
>16|TRBD2|TRBJ2-5|.|TRBV4-2
TGTGCCAGCAGCCAATCACTAGCGGGAGCCCCCCGGGACCAGTACTTC
CASSQSLAGAPRDQYF
>17|.|TRBJ1-2|.|TRBV13
TGTGCCAGCAGCTTAGACCCACGCGGGGGTGCTAACTATGGCTACACCTTC
CASSLDPRGGANYGYTF
>16|.|TRBJ2-7|.|TRBV10-3
TGTGCCATCAGTGAAAACCAAGGTGGGCCGAACTACGAGCAGTACTTC
CAISENQGGPNYEQYF
>16|.|TRBJ1-2|.|TRBV29-1
TGCAGCGTTTATGGGACCGCTAAACATTTTGGGTATGGCTACACCTTC
CSVYGTAKHFGYGYTF
>14|.|TRBJ1-1|.|TRBV4-1
TGCGCCAGCAGCCAATATGCGGGGCACACTGAAGCTTTCTTT
CASSQYAGHTEAFF
>16|TRBD2|TRBJ2-1|.|TRBV27
TGTGCCAGCAGTTCCTCCCCTAGCGGGAGTGGCCATGAGCAGTTCTTC
CASSSSPSGSGHEQFF
>16|TRBD2|TRBJ2-7|once|TRBV6-5
TGTGCCAGCAGTTACTCGAGCGGGAGACCTTCCTACGAGCAGTACTTC
CASSYSSGRPSYEQYF
>12|.|TRBJ1-5|.|TRBV27
TGTGCCAGCAAGACCAGCAATCAGCCCCAGCATTTT
CASKTSNQPQHF
>15|TRBD1|TRBJ2-7|.|TRBV6-1
TGTGCCAGCAGTGAAGGGGGACAGGCAACCTACGAGCAGTACTTC
CASSEGGQATYEQYF
>11|.|TRBJ2-1|.|TRBV10-3
TGTGCCATCAGCACAGGGAATGAGCAGTTCTTC
CAISTGNEQFF
>13|.|TRBJ2-1|.|TRBV13
TGTGCCAGCAGCTTAAGCAGGGGCAATGAGCAGTTCTTC
CASSLSRGNEQFF
>15|TRBD2|TRBJ2-1|.|TRBV28
TGTGCCAGCAGTTTTAGCGGGAGCTCCTACAATGAGCAGTTCTTC
CASSFSGSSYNEQFF